What follows are 3 T cell receptor beta chains derived from one specimen sequenced in a study of regulatory T cells in long-lasting Graves disease. Building of the TCR beta libraries involved iRepertoire HTBI primers and Arm-PCR of CDR3 regions. Each CDR3 protein is one row after TCRdb ran MiXCR on the multiplex PCR reads. The sample records just over 600,000 distinct CDR3 sequences, about 15% being singletons. The sample's time point: newly diagnosed GD, antithyroid drugs for less than 3 months. Extracted RNA from PBMCs served as the source of the TCR library. A further study also used this sample, focusing on T cells in Graves' hyperthyroidism and ophthalmopathy.

The starting material was peripheral blood mononuclear cells (PBMCs), obtained at new diagnosis, from a patient treated with antithyroid drugs. The source of these receptors is a woman in her twenties or thirties with Graves disease.

V is TRBV19 and J is TRBJ1-1; D gene ambiguous. This CDR3 region has 14 residues. Germline lookup yields CDR1 LNHDA and CDR2 SQIVND (reference sequence). Trimming removed 5 bases at V and 8 bases at J, with 18 bases between. In nucleotides, the CDR3 is TGTGCCAGTAGTCGAGACACGAACGTTCGGGAAGCTTTCTTT. The encoded protein is CASSRDTNVREAFF. The full variable domain, completed using reference TRBV19 and TRBJ1-1, is DGGITQSPKYLFRKEGQNVTLSCEQNLNHDAMYWYRQDPGQGLRLIYYSQIVNDFQKGDIAEGYSVSREKKESFPLTVTSAQKNPTAFYLCASSRDTNVREAFFGQGTRLTVV.

The V gene is TRBV24-1, the J gene TRBJ2-1; the D is unclear. Deletions cut 3 bases from V and 0 bases from J, with 8 bases between. Germline V lookup: CDR1 KGHDR, CDR2 SFDVKD. This CDR3 is 15 amino acids long. The CDR3 coding sequence is TGTGCCACCAGTGATCCCAGGAGCTCCTACAATGAGCAGTTCTTC. Its translation: CATSDPRSSYNEQFF.

This chain links TRBV30 with TRBJ1-2; D ambiguous. Trimming stripped 3 bases from V and 7 bases from J, with 12 bases between. This CDR3 is 12 amino acids long. The germline CDR1 and CDR2 sequences are GTSNPN and SVGIG (reference sequence). CDR3 residues: CAWRFGATGYTF. DNA for the CDR3: TGTGCCTGGAGGTTTGGAGCTACTGGCTACACCTTC.